One TCR beta chain is described in this entry. Its specificity is not known. This record comes from a study of T cell repertoires in aging, cancer and after chemotherapy. On the study more broadly: Paired samples before and after chemotherapy came from glioblastoma patients receiving temozolomide-based therapy. Study-wide results and limits: Loss of evenness, beyond lost richness, contributed to age-related TCR diversity decline in cancer patients. Across the chemotherapy interval, each cancer cohort showed higher median generation probability, suggesting thymic rebound. Immunological memory after chemotherapy cannot be judged from the repertoire data.

The CDR3 length is 17 residues. CDR1 and CDR2 from the germline V gene are MNHNS and SASEGT. With V trimmed by 3 bases and J by 0 bases, 4 bases remained unmatched. Rearranged V-D-J TRB sequences were amplified with a mixed TRB-A/B primer pool. MiXCR was run by TCRdb on the multiplex PCR reads, yielding one entry per CDR3 protein. Altogether fewer than 1,500 distinct CDR3 sequences are present, 25% to 35% being singletons, with the ten largest covering 15% to 18%. TCR beta rearrangements were amplified from peripheral blood genomic DNA. What was sequenced was blood. The TCR originated in a human donor with a solid tumor. The V gene is TRBV6-1, the J gene TRBJ2-1; 11 bases match TRBD2. CDR3 nucleotide sequence: TGTGCCAGCAGTGAGACTAGCGGGGTTGGCTCCTACAATGAGCAGTTCTTC. Its protein is CASSETSGVGSYNEQFF.